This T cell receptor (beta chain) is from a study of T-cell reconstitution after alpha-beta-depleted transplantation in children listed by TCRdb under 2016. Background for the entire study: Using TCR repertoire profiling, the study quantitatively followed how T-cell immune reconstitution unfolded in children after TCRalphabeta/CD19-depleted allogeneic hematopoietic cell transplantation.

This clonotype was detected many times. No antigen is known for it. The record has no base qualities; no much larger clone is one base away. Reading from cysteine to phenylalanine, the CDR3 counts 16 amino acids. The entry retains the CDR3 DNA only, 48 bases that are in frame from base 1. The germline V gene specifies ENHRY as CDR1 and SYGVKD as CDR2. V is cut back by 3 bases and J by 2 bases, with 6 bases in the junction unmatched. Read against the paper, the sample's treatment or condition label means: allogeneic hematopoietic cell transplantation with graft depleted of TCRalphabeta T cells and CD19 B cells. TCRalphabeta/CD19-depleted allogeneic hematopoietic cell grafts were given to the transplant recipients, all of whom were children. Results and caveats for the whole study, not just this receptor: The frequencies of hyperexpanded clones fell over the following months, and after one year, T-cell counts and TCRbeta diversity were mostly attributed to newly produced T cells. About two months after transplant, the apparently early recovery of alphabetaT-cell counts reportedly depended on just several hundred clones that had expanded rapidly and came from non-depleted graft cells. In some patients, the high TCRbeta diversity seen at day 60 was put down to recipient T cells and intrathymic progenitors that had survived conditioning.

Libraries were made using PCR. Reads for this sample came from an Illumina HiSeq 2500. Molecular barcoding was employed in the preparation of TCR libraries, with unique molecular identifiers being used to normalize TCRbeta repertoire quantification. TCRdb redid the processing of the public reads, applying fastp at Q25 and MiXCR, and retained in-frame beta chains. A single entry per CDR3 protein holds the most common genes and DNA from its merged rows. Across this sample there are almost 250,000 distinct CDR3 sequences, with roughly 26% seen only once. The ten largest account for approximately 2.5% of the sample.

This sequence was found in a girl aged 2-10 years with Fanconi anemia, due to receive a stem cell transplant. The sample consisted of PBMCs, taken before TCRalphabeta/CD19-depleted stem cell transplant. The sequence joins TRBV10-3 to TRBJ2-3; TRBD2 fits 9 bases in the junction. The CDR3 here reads CAISDDSGGDTDTQYF. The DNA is TGTGCCATCAGTGACGATAGCGGGGGTGACACAGATACGCAGTATTTT.